This TCR beta chain is from a study of blood T cell repertoires in COVID-19. In the authors' methods: Amplification of reference gene primers was used by the study to estimate nucleated cell counts. Produced via immunoSEQ multiplex PCR; TCRdb's table is partial and in-frame only. V and J calls plus clone size are reproduced from that table; the DNA served to infer D and trimming. The data show roughly 43,000 clones, roughly 87% seen once. CDR3 length: 16 residues. The chain recombines TRBV7-5 with TRBJ2-7; the D call TRBD1 from the table was never checked on the DNA. TRBV7-5 is flagged as a pseudogene. Material for sequencing was peripheral blood. The origin of this receptor is a man aged 55 to 70 with active COVID-19. CDR3 sequence: CARNVSKQGVVDEQYF. The CDR3 DNA follows: TGTGCCAGAAACGTATCTAAACAGGGGGTAGTGGACGAGCAGTACTTC.